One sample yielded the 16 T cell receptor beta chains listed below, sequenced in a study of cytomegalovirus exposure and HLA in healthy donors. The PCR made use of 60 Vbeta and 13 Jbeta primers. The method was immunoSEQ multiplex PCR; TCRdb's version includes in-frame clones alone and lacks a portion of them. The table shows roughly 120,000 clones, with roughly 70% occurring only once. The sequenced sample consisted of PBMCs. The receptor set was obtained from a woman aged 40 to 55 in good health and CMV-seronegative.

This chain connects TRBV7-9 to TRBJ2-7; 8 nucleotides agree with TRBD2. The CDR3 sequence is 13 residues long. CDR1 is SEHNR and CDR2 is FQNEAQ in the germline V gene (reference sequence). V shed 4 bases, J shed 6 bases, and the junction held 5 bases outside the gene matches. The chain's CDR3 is CASSSRTSSEQYF. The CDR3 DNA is TGTGCCAGCAGCTCGCGGACTAGCTCCGAGCAGTACTTC.

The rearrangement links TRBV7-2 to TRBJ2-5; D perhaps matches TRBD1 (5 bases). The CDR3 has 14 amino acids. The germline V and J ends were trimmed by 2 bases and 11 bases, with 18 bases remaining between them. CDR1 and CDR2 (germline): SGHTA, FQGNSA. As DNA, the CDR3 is TGTGCCAGCAGCTTAACAGGCACGGTGAGTGAGCAGTACTTC. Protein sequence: CASSLTGTVSEQYF. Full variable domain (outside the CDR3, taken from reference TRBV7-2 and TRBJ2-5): GAGVSQSPSNKVTEKGKDVELRCDPISGHTALYWYRQSLGQGLEFLIYFQGNSAPDKSGLPSDRFSAERTGGSVSTLTIQRTQQEDSAVYLCASSLTGTVSEQYFGPGTRLLVL.

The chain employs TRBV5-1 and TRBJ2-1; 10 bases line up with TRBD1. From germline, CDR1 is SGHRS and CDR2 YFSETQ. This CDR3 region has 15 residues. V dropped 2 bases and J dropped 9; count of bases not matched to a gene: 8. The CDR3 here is CASSFMTGGVGEQFF. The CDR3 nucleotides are TGCGCCAGCAGCTTTATGACAGGGGGCGTTGGTGAGCAGTTCTTC.

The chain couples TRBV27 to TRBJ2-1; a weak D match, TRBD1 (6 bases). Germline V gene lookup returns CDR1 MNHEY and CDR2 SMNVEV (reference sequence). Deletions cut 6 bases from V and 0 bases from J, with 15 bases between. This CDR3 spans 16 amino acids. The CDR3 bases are TGTGCCAGCAGGAGAAGAAGGGGGTTCTCCTACAATGAGCAGTTCTTC. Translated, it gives CASRRRRGFSYNEQFF.

DNA for the CDR3: TGTGCCAGCAGTGAGAGCGGGGGCTCCTACAATGAGCAGTTCTTC. Its translation is CASSESGGSYNEQFF. The chain employs TRBV7-9 and TRBJ2-1, with 8 bases fitting TRBD2. Germline trimming cut 6 bases from V and 0 bases from J; bases unmatched to any gene: 4. Germline loops: CDR1 SEHNR, CDR2 FQNEAQ (reference sequence). This CDR3 contains 15 residues.

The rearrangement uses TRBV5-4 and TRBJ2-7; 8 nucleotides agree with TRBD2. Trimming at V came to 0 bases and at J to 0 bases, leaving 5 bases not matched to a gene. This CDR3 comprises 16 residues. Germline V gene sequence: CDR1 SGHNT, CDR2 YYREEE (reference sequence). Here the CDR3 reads CASSLEGSGSSYEQYF. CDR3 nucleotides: TGTGCCAGCAGCTTGGAGGGGAGCGGGAGCTCCTACGAGCAGTACTTC.

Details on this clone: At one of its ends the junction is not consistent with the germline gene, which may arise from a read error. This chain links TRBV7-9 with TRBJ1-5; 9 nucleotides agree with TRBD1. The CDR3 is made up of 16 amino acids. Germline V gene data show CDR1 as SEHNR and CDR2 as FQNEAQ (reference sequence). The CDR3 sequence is CSSSTSGTGLNQPQHF. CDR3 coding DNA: TGTTCCAGCAGTACGTCCGGGACAGGGTTAAATCAGCCCCAGCATTTT.

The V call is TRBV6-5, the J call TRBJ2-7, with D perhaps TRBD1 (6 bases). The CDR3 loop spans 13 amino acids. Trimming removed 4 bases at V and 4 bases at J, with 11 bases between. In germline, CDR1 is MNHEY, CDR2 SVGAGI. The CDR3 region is CASSSTGIYEQYF. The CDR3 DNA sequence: TGTGCCAGCAGTTCAACAGGGATTTACGAGCAGTACTTC.

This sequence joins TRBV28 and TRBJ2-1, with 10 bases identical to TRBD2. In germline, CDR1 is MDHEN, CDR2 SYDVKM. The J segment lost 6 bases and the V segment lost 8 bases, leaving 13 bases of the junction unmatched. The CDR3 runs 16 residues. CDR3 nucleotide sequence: TGTGCCAGCCCCCCTCCGGCTAGCGGGAGCGTCAATGAGCAGTTCTTC. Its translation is CASPPPASGSVNEQFF.

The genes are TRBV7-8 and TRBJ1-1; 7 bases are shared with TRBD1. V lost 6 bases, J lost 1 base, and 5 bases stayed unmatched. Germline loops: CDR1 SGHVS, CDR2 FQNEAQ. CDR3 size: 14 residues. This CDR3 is CASSWDRGNTEAFF. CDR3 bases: TGTGCCAGCAGTTGGGACAGAGGGAACACTGAAGCTTTCTTT.

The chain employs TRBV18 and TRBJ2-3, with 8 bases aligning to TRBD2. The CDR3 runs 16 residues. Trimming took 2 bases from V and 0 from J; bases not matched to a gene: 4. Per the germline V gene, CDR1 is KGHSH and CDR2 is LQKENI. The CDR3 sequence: CASSPFGGGSTDTQYF. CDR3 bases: TGTGCCAGCTCACCATTCGGGGGGGGAAGCACAGATACGCAGTATTTT.

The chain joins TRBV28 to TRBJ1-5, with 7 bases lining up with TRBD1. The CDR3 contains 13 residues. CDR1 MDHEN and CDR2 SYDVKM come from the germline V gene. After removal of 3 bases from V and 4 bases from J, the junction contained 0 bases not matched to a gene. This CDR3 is CASSLDRNQPQHF. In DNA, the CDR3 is TGTGCCAGCAGTTTGGACAGGAATCAGCCCCAGCATTTT.

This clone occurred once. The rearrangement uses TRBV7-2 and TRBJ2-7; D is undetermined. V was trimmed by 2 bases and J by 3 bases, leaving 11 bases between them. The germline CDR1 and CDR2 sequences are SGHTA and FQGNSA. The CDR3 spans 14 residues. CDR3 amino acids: CASSLIGQIYEQYF. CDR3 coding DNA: TGTGCCAGCAGCTTAATTGGCCAGATCTACGAGCAGTACTTC.

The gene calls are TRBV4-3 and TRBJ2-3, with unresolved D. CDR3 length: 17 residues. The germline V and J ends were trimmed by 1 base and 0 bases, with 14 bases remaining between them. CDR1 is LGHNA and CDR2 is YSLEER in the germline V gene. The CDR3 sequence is CASSQGPTGLSTDTQYF. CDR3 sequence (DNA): TGCGCCAGCAGCCAAGGCCCGACGGGTCTCAGCACAGATACGCAGTATTTT.

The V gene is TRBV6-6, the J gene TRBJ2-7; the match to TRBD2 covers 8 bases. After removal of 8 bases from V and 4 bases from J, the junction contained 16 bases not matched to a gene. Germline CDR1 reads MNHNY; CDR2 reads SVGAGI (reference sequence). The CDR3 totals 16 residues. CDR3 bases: TGTGCCAGCTGCCCCTCTGGGTCGGGGGGGAGATACGAGCAGTACTTC. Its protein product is CASCPSGSGGRYEQYF.

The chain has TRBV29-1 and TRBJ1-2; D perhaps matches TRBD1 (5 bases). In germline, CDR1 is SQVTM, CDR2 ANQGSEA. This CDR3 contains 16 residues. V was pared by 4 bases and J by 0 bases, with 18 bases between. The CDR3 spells CSVAGPSRSTNYGYTF. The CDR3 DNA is TGCAGCGTTGCAGGGCCGAGCAGATCTACTAACTATGGCTACACCTTC.